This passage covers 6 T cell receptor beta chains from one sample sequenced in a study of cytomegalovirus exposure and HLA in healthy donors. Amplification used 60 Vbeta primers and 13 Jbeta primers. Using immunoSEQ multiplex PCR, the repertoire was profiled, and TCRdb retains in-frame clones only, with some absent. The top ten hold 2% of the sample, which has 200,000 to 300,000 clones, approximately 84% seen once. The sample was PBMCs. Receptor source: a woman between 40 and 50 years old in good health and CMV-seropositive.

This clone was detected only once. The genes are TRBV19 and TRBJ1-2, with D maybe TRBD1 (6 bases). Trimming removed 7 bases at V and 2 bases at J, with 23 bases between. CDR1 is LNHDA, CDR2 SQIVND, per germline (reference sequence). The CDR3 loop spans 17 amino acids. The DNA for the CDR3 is TGTGCCAGTATGGGAGGGGGGGATTTGACAGCAAACTATGGCTACACCTTC. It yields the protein CASMGGGDLTANYGYTF.

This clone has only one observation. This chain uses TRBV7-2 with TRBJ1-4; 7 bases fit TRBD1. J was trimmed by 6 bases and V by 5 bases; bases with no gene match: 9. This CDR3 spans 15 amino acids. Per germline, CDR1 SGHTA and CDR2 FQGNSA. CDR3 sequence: CASSPGGSEDEKLFF. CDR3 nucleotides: TGTGCCAGCAGCCCAGGGGGGTCAGAGGATGAAAAACTGTTTTTT.

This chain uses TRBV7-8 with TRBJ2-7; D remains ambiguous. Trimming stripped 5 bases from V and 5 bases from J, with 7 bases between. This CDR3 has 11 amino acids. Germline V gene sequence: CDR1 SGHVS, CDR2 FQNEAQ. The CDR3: CASSVVNEQYF. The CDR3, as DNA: TGTGCCAGCAGCGTCGTAAACGAGCAGTACTTC.

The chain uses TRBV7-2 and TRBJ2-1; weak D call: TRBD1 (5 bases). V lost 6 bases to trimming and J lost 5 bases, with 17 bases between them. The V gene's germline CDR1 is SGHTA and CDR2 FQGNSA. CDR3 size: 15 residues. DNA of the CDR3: TGTGCCAGCAGTCGTAGACAGAATCAGAACAATGAGCAGTTCTTC. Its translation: CASSRRQNQNNEQFF.

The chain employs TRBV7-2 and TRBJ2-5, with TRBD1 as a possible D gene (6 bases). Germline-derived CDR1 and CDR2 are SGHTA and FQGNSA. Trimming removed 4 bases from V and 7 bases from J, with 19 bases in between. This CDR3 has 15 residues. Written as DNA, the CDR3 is TGTGCCAGCAGCTCCCAGGGGCCCCTTGGAGGGACCCAGTACTTC. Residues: CASSSQGPLGGTQYF.

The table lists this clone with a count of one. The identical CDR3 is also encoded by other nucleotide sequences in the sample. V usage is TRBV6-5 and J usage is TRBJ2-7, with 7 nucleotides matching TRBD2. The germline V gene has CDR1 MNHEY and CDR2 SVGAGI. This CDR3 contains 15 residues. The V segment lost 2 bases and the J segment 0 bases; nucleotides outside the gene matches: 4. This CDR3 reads CASSYRGGSSYEQYF. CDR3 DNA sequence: TGTGCCAGCAGTTACAGGGGAGGGAGCTCCTACGAGCAGTACTTC.